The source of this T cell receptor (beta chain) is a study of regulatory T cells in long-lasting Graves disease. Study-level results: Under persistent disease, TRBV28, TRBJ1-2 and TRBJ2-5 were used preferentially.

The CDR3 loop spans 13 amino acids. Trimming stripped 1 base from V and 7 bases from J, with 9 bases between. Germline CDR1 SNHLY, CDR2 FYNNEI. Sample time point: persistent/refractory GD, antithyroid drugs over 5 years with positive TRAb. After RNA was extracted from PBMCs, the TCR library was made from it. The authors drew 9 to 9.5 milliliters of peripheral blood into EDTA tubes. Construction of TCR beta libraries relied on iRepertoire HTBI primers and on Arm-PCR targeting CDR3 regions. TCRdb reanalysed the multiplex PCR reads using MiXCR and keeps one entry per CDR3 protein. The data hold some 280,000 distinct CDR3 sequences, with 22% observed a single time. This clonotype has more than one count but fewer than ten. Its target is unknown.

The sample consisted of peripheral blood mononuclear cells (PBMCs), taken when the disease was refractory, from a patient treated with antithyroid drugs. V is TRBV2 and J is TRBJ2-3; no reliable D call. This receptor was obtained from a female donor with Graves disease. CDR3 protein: CASSEGSRYTQYF. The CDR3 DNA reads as TGTGCCAGCAGTGAAGGTAGCCGGTATACGCAGTATTTT.